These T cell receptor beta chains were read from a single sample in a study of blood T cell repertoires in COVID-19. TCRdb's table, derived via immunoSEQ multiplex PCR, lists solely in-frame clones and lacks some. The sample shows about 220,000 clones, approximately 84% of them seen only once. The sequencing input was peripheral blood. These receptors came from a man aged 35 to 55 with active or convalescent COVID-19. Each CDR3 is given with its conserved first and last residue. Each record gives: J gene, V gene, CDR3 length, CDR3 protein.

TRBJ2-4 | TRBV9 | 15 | CASSEHRGRGNIQYF
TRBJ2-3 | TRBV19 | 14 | CASRHDRSQDTQYF
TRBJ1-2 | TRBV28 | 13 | CASSQGVYYGYTF
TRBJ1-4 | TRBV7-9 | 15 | CASSLVKPGGEKLFF
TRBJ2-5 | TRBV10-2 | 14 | CASAERGRMETQYF
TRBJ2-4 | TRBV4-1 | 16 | CASSPTGARAKNIQYF
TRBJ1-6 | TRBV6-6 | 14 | CASSDREYNSPLHF
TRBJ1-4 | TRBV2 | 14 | CASSGQTPNEKLFF
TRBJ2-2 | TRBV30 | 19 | CAWSVLRTSGRAGTGELFF
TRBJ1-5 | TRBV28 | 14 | CASLSLGINQPQHF
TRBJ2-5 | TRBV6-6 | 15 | CASSSPDRAKETQYF
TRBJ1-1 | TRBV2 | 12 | CASSIGQTEAFF
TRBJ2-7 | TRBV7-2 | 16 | CASSPEVPRLSYEQYF
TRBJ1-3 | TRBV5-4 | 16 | CASSGTGDDSGNTIYF
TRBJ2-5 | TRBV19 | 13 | CASSSSGQETQYF
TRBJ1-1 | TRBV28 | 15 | CASSLGGGGNTEAFF
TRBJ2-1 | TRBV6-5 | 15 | CASSLLAGGPNEQFF
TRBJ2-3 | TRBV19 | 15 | CASSILAGALGTQYF
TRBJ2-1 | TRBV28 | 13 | CASSPTGYNEQFF
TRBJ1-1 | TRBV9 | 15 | CASSVGGGVNTEAFF
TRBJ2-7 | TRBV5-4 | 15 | CASSRGGSNVYEQYF
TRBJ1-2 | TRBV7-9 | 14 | CASSQQSRGPGYTF
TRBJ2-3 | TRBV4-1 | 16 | CASSQEGLASTDTQYF
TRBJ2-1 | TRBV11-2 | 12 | CASSPQGSEQFF
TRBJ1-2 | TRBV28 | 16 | CASSSIGQGPNYGYTF
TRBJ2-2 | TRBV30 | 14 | CASRAGAHTGELFF
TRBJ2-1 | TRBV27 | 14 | CASAPGLQTAKQFF
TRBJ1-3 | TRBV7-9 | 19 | CASSLIDRPSTFSGNTIYF
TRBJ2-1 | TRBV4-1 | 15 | CASSQIAGFSDEQFF
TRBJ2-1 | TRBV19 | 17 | CASSIRPGLLSYNEQFF
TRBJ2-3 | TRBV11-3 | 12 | CASSLTGDTQYF
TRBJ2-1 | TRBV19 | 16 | CASSIVTAGIDNEQFF
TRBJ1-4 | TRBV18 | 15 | CASSPSRTGNEKLFF
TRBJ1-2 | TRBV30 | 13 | CAWGRDRPYGYTF
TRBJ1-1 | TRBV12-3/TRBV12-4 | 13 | CASRYRESSEAFF
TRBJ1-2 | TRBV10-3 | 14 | CAISESQAYDGYTF
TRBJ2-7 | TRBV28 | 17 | CASSEVWERGIPYEQYF
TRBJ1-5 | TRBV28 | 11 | CASSGDQPQHF
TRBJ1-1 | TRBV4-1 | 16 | CASSPRQGVAGSEAFF
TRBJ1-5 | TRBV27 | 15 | CASSLGQGGFQPQHF
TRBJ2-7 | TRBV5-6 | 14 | CASSPAGTDHEQYF
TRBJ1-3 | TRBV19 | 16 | CASSSIRTTSGNTIYF
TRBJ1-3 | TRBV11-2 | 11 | CASSRGNTIYF
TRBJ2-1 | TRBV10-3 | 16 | CAIRSLIAGPVNEQFF
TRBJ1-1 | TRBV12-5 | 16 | CASGLEGGAGNTEAFF
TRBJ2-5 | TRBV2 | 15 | CAARWGGIIQETQYF
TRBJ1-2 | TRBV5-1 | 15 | CASSLADRVQGDYTF
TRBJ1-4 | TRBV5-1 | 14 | CASTSGGLNEKLFF
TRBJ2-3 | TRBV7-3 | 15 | CASRATSLSTDTQYF
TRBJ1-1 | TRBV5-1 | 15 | CASSPQSQANTEAFF
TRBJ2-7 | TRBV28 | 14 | CASSRRDSYYEQYF
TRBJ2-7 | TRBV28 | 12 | CASSPQGVEQYF
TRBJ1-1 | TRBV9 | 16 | CASSANTGGASTEAFF
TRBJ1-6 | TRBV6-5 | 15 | CASSYVTGSNSPLHF
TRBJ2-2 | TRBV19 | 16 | CASTHPGQGLAGELFF